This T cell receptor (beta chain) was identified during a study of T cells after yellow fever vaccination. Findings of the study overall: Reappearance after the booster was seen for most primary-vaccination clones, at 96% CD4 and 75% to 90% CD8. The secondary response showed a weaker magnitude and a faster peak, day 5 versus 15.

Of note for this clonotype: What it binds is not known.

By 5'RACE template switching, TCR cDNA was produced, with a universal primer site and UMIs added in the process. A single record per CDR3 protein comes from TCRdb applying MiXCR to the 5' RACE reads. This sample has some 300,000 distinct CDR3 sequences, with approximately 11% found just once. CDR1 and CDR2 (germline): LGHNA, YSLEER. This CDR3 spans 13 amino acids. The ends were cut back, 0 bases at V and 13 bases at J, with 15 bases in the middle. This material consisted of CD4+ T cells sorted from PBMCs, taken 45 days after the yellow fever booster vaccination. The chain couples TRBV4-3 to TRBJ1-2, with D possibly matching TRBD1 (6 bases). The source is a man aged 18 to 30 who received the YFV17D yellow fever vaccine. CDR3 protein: CASSQETGSLCTF. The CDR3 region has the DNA TGCGCCAGCAGCCAAGAGACAGGTTCCCTGTGCACCTTC.